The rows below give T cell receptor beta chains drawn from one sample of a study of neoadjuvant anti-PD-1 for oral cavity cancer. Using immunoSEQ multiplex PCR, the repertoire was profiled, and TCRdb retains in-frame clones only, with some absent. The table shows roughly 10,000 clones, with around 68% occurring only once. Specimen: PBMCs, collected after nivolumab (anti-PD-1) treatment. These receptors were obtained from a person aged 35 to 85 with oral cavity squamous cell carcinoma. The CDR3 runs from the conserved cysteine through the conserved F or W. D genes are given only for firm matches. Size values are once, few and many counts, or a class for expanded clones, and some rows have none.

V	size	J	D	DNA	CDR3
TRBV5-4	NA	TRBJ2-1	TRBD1	TGTGCCAGCAGGCGACAGGGGGCCTTAGTCAACAATGAGCAGTTCTTC	CASRRQGALVNNEQFF
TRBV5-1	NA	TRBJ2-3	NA	TGCGCCAGCAGCTTGCAGGGGACCCCTGACACAGTTACGCAGTATTTT	CASSLQGTPDTVTQYF
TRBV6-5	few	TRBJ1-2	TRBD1	TGTGCCAGCAGTTATGGCGGACAGGCCTCTGGGTATGGCTACACCTTC	CASSYGGQASGYGYTF
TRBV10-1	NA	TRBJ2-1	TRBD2	TGCGCCAGCAGTCCCTTAGCGGGAGCGGTCAATGAGCAGTTCTTC	CASSPLAGAVNEQFF
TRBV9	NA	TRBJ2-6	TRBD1	TGTGCCAGCAGCTACCGGGACAGGGGGAATAGTGGGGCCAACGTCCTGACTTTC	CASSYRDRGNSGANVLTF
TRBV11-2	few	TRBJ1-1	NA	TGTGCCAGCAGCTCCGGAAGGAACACTGAAGCTTTCTTT	CASSSGRNTEAFF
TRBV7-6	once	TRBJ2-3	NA	TGTGCCAGCAGCTCCAACAGGTGGAGGGCAGATACGCAGTATTTT	CASSSNRWRADTQYF
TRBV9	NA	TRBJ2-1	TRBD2	TGTGCCAGCAGCGTAGAATCGCGGGGGGATTGGTACAATGAGCAGTTCTTC	CASSVESRGDWYNEQFF
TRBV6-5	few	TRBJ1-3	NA	TGTGCCAGCAGTTACTCAGGAGGGGTTGGAAACACCATATATTTT	CASSYSGGVGNTIYF
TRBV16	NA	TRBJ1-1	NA	TGTGCCAGCAGCCAGCCCTCCGGGGCAGAAGCTTTCTTT	CASSQPSGAEAFF
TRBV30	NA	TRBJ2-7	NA	TGTGCCTGGCGGGACAAGAATCGCCACGAGCAGTACTTC	CAWRDKNRHEQYF
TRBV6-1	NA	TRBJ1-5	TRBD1	TGTGCCAGCAGTACGGGGACAGGGGGGAATCAGCCCCAGCATTTT	CASSTGTGGNQPQHF
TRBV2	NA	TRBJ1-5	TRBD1	TGTGCCAGCAGCGCTCGAGGACAGGGAGCGGGACAGCCCCAGCATTTT	CASSARGQGAGQPQHF
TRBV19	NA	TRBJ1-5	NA	TGTGCCAGCCTGGAGGGGAATAGCAATCAGCCCCAGCATTTT	CASLEGNSNQPQHF
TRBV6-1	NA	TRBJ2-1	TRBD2	TGTGCCAGTGCAGGGACTAGCGGGAGTCAGCAGTTCTTC	CASAGTSGSQQFF
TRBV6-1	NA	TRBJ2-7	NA	TGTGCCAGCAGTGAAGACAGTCGATTTTCAGGGGAGCAGTACTTC	CASSEDSRFSGEQYF
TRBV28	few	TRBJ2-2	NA	TGTGCCAGCAGTTTAGGTTTGGGCCCCCCTAGACGGACCGGGGAGCTGTTTTTT	CASSLGLGPPRRTGELFF
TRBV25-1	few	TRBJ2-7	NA	TGTGCCAGCAGTGGGGGGATAGCCGAGTACTTC	CASSGGIAEYF
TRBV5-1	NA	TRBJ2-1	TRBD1	TGCGCCAGCAGGAGGGACAGGGCAAAGGGTGAGCAGTTCTTC	CASRRDRAKGEQFF
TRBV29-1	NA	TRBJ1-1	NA	TGCAGCGTTGAGAGGGTGGCTGCTTTCTTT	CSVERVAAFF
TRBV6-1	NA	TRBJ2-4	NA	TGTGCCAGCAGTGAAGCTGGGGGTTATGGGGGGCGTGTAGGAAACATTCAGTACTTC	CASSEAGGYGGRVGNIQYF
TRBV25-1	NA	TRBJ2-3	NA	TGTGCCAGCAGTGACAGGGCGCACACAGATACGCAGTATTTT	CASSDRAHTDTQYF
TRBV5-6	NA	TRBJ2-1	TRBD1	TGTGCCAGCAGCTACCGGACAGGGGGTTCCTACAATGAGCAGTTCTTC	CASSYRTGGSYNEQFF
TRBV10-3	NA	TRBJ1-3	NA	TGTGCCATCAGTCCGGACCGCGGCTCTGGAAACACCATATATTTT	CAISPDRGSGNTIYF
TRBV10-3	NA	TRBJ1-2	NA	TGTGCCATCAGTGAGTCGGCCGGGGACAACCGGGGGATTAACTATGGCTACACCTTC	CAISESAGDNRGINYGYTF
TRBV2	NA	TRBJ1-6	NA	TGTGCCACAGAGGGCTCCTATAATTCACCCCTCCACTTT	CATEGSYNSPLHF
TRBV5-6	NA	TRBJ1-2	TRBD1	TGTGCCAGCAGCTCGCAGATACAGGGGGAGAGGGGCTACACCTTC	CASSSQIQGERGYTF
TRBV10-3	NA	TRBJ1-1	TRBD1	TGTGCCATCCGGGGGGCGGCAGGGGGGACCACTGAAGCTTTCTTT	CAIRGAAGGTTEAFF
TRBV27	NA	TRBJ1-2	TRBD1	TGTGCCAGCAGTTTCCTGACAGGGGATGGCTACACCTTC	CASSFLTGDGYTF
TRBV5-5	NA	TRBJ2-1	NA	TGTGCCAGCAGCTTGGCGGGGTTGCTCGATGAGCAGTTCTTC	CASSLAGLLDEQFF
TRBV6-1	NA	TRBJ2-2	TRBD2	TGTGCCAGCAGTGAAGGCAGATTGCGTCGGGGCGCGGGAGTGAGCACCGGGGAGCTGTTTTTT	CASSEGRLRRGAGVSTGELFF
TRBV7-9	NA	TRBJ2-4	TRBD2	TGTGCCAGCAGCTTAAGTAGCGGGAGGGACATTCAGTACTTC	CASSLSSGRDIQYF
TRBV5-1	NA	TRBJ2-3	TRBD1	TGCGCCACCGCGAGGGACAGTTCTAGCACAGATACGCAGTATTTT	CATARDSSSTDTQYF
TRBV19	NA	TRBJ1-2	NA	TGTGCCAGTATCAGCGGACCCTACCGGGGCTACACCTTC	CASISGPYRGYTF
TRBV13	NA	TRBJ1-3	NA	TGTGCCAGCAGCCGGATAGAGGGACGTACTGGAAACACCATATATTTT	CASSRIEGRTGNTIYF
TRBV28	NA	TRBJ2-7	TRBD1	TGTGCCAGCAGGCCCTCCGGGACAGGGACCTACGAGCAGTACTTC	CASRPSGTGTYEQYF
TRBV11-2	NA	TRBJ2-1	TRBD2	TGTGCCAGCAGCGGGACTAGCGGGGGGGTTAGCTCCTACAATGAGCAGTTCTTC	CASSGTSGGVSSYNEQFF
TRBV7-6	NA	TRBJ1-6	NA	TGTGCCAGCAGCTTATTAGGTGGGAACCCCCCTACGGCCCTCCACTTT	CASSLLGGNPPTALHF
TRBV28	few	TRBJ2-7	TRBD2	TGTGCCAGCAGTTTAGCGGGAGGTAGGGCCTACGAGCAGTACTTC	CASSLAGGRAYEQYF
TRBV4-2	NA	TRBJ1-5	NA	TGTGCCAGCAGCCAAGATCGGGGGGGAGTAAAGCCCCAGCATTTT	CASSQDRGGVKPQHF
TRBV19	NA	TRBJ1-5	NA	TGTGCCAGTACCCCCGAGCGAGTCAGCGGGCAGCCCCAGCATTTT	CASTPERVSGQPQHF
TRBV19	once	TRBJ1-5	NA	TGTGCCAGTAGTATAGGCGGAGGGAGAAGCAATCAGCCCCAGCATTTT	CASSIGGGRSNQPQHF
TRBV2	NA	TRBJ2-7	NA	TGTGCCAGCTCGCTAGTAACCTACGAGCAGTACTTC	CASSLVTYEQYF
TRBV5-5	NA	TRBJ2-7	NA	TGTGCCAGCAGCTTTTTGACCCCAGCGAAAGAGCAGTACTTC	CASSFLTPAKEQYF